This T cell receptor beta chain was captured by sequencing in a study of identifying expanded T cells in peripheral blood. The CDR3 runs 19 residues. Trimming took 1 base from V and 0 from J, leaving 19 bases between them. Germline-derived CDR1 and CDR2 are MDHEN and SYDVKM. About this clone itself: Antigen unknown.

Healthy donors had no documented immune events, such as infections, while sampled. Findings and limits, study-wide: Approximately 1.2 clones differed between technical replicates, versus around 16 and 19 over time. Variance in clone template counts between two-week samples significantly increased with total template count across all healthy donors.

Data came from immunoSEQ multiplex PCR; TCRdb stores just in-frame clones and leaves some out. Among approximately 63,000 clones listed, approximately 87% were seen once. The rearrangement links TRBV28 to TRBJ1-5; D is perhaps TRBD1 (5 bases). The sample was blood. The origin of this receptor is a person between 18 and 75 years old in good health. The CDR3: CASSLLGAGIFDSNQPQHF. The CDR3, as DNA: TGTGCCAGCAGTTTATTGGGTGCAGGGATCTTCGATAGCAATCAGCCCCAGCATTTT.